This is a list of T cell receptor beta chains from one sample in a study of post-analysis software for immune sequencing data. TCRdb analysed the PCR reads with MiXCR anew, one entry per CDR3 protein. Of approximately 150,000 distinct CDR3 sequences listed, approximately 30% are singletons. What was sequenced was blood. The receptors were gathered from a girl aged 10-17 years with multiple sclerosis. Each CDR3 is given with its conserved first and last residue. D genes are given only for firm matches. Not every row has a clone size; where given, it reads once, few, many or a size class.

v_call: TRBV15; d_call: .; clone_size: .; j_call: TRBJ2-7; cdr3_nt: TGTGCCACCAGCACACAGGGTCCGACCTACGAGCAGTACTTC; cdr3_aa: CATSTQGPTYEQYF
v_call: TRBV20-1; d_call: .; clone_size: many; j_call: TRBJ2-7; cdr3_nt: TGCAGTGCTAGAGATCTACTATCGTACGAGCAGTACTTC; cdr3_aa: CSARDLLSYEQYF
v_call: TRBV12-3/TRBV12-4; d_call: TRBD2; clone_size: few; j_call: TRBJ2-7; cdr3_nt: TGTGCCAGCAGTTTATCTAGCGGGAGGGTCCTTACGTACGAGCAGTACTTC; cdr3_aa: CASSLSSGRVLTYEQYF
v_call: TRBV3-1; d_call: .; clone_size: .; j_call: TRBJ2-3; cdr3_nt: TGTGCCAGCAGCCAAAATCCGGGGACAGATACGCAGTATTTT; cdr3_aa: CASSQNPGTDTQYF
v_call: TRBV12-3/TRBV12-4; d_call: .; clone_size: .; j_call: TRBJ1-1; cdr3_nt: TGTGCCAGCAGTTTGTTGGAGTCGGGCACTGAAGCTTTCTTT; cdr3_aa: CASSLLESGTEAFF
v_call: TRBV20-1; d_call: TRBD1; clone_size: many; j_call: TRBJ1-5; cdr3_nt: TGCAGTGCTAAGGGACAGGGGCTTCAGCCCCAGCATTTT; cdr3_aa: CSAKGQGLQPQHF
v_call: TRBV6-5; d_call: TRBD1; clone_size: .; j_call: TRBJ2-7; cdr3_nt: TGTGCCAGCGGTATTACAGGGGGCGGCGAGCAGTACTTC; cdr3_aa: CASGITGGGEQYF
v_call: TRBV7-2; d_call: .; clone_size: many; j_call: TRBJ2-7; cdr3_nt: TGTGCCAGCAGCTTCGACAGGTCCCGAGGCGAGCAGTACTTC; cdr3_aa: CASSFDRSRGEQYF
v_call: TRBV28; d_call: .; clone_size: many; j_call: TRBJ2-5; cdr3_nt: TGTGCCTCTCTTGGGGGGCGGTGGGAGACCCAGTACTTC; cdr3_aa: CASLGGRWETQYF
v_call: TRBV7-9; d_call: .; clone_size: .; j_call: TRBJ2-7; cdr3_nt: TGTGCCGGCAGCTTACCACAAACGGTATACGAGCAGTACTTC; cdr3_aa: CAGSLPQTVYEQYF